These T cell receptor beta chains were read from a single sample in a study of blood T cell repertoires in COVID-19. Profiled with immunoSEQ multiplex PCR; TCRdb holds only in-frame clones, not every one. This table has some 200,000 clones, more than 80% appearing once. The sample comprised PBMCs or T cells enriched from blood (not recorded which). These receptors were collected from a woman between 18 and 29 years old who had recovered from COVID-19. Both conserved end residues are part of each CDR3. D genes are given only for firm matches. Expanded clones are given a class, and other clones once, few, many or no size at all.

CDR3: CAWALGSGGDEQYF
DNA: TGTGCCTGGGCCTTGGGGTCAGGGGGAGACGAGCAGTACTTC
D: TRBD1
V: TRBV30
length: 14
J: TRBJ2-7
size: .

CDR3: CASSDLAGSYEQYF
DNA: TGTGCCAGCAGCGACCTAGCGGGGAGCTACGAGCAGTACTTC
D: TRBD2
V: TRBV5-5
length: 14
J: TRBJ2-7
size: .

CDR3: CASSSHRDRPHNEQFF
DNA: TGTGCCAGCAGCTCACACCGGGACAGGCCCCACAATGAGCAGTTCTTC
D: TRBD1
V: TRBV7-8
length: 16
J: TRBJ2-1
size: .

CDR3: CASIARGRGNTIYF
DNA: TGTGCCAGCATTGCCAGGGGTCGTGGAAACACCATATATTTT
D: .
V: TRBV7-9
length: 14
J: TRBJ1-3
size: .

CDR3: CASSPGQTYGYTF
DNA: TGTGCCAGCAGCCCGGGACAGACGTATGGCTACACCTTC
D: TRBD1
V: TRBV7-3
length: 13
J: TRBJ1-2
size: .

CDR3: CASSEWGGYEQYF
DNA: TGTGCCAGCAGTGAATGGGGCGGCTACGAGCAGTACTTC
D: .
V: TRBV6-1
length: 13
J: TRBJ2-7
size: .

CDR3: CASSPEGRSNEKLFF
DNA: TGTGCCAGCAGCCCGGAGGGGCGGTCTAATGAAAAACTGTTTTTT
D: .
V: TRBV9
length: 15
J: TRBJ1-4
size: .

CDR3: CASSLYSRRGNEQYF
DNA: TGTGCCAGCAGCCTGTACTCAAGGAGAGGCAACGAGCAGTACTTC
D: .
V: TRBV7-9
length: 15
J: TRBJ2-7
size: .

CDR3: CASSAGLANYNEQFF
DNA: TGTGCCAGCAGCGCGGGACTAGCCAACTACAATGAGCAGTTCTTC
D: TRBD2
V: TRBV9
length: 15
J: TRBJ2-1
size: .

CDR3: CASSLKDSPSGELFF
DNA: TGTGCCAGCAGCCTAAAAGACAGTCCCTCCGGGGAGCTGTTTTTT
D: .
V: TRBV5-6
length: 15
J: TRBJ2-2
size: .

CDR3: CSASGGTTPYEQYF
DNA: TGCAGTGCTAGTGGAGGGACTACCCCCTACGAGCAGTACTTC
D: TRBD2
V: TRBV20-1
length: 14
J: TRBJ2-7
size: .

CDR3: CASSPPSGQGNTGELFF
DNA: TGTGCCAGCTCACCACCTTCAGGACAGGGGAACACCGGGGAGCTGTTTTTT
D: TRBD1
V: TRBV18
length: 17
J: TRBJ2-2
size: .

CDR3: CASSLGSPGNGYTF
DNA: TGCGCCAGCAGCTTGGGATCCCCGGGAAATGGCTACACCTTC
D: .
V: TRBV5-1
length: 14
J: TRBJ1-2
size: .

CDR3: CASSQDPGSTTEAFF
DNA: TGCGCCAGCAGCCAAGACCCAGGGTCTACCACTGAAGCTTTCTTT
D: .
V: TRBV4-1
length: 15
J: TRBJ1-1
size: .

CDR3: CATKTGALGNTIYF
DNA: TGTGCCACAAAGACAGGGGCGCTAGGAAACACCATATATTTT
D: TRBD1
V: TRBV19
length: 14
J: TRBJ1-3
size: .

CDR3: CASSLLQVGGSTDTQYF
DNA: TGTGCCAGCAGTTTACTTCAGGTCGGAGGGAGCACAGATACGCAGTATTTT
D: .
V: TRBV27
length: 17
J: TRBJ2-3
size: .

CDR3: CAWSGGSNQPQHF
DNA: TGTGCCTGGTCGGGGGGTAGCAATCAGCCCCAGCATTTT
D: .
V: TRBV30
length: 13
J: TRBJ1-5
size: .

CDR3: CASSPGQGALNTEAFF
DNA: TGTGCCAGCAGCCCGGGACAGGGGGCTCTGAACACTGAAGCTTTCTTT
D: TRBD1
V: TRBV5-4
length: 16
J: TRBJ1-1
size: .

CDR3: CAPGGRDYEQYF
DNA: TGTGCCCCCGGGGGGAGAGACTACGAGCAGTACTTC
D: .
V: TRBV21-1
length: 12
J: TRBJ2-7
size: .

CDR3: CASSLAASSGHNEQFF
DNA: TGTGCCAGCAGCTTAGCGGCCTCTAGCGGGCACAATGAGCAGTTCTTC
D: TRBD2
V: TRBV7-9
length: 16
J: TRBJ2-1
size: once

CDR3: CASSNSGQGNSPLHF
DNA: TGTGCCAGCAGTAACTCGGGACAGGGGAATTCACCCCTCCACTTT
D: TRBD1
V: TRBV2
length: 15
J: TRBJ1-6
size: .

CDR3: CASSLVVTGGSEQYF
DNA: TGCGCCAGCAGCCTAGTAGTGACAGGGGGAAGCGAGCAGTACTTC
D: TRBD1
V: TRBV5-1
length: 15
J: TRBJ2-7
size: .

CDR3: CASGLGQSTDTQYF
DNA: TGTGCCAGCGGACTAGGACAGAGCACAGATACGCAGTATTTT
D: .
V: TRBV11-2
length: 14
J: TRBJ2-3
size: .

CDR3: CSVKGQLNTEAFF
DNA: TGCAGCGTCAAGGGACAGTTGAACACTGAAGCTTTCTTT
D: TRBD1
V: TRBV29-1
length: 13
J: TRBJ1-1
size: .

CDR3: CASRQGLAEDYEQYF
DNA: TGTGCCAGTAGACAGGGACTAGCGGAAGACTACGAGCAGTACTTC
D: TRBD2
V: TRBV19
length: 15
J: TRBJ2-7
size: .

CDR3: CASSLVGVGYTF
DNA: TGTGCCAGCAGCTTAGTAGGGGTTGGCTACACCTTC
D: .
V: TRBV7-9
length: 12
J: TRBJ1-2
size: .

CDR3: CASSQVIFGGGLQETQYF
DNA: TGCGCCAGCAGCCAAGTGATCTTTGGGGGGGGACTCCAAGAGACCCAGTACTTC
D: TRBD2
V: TRBV4-1
length: 18
J: TRBJ2-5
size: .

CDR3: CASSSTGTEAFF
DNA: TGTGCCAGCAGTTCAACGGGAACTGAAGCTTTCTTT
D: .
V: TRBV6-5
length: 12
J: TRBJ1-1
size: .

CDR3: CASSKMGGGAYEQFF
DNA: TGTGCCAGCAGCAAAATGGGCGGGGGGGCGTATGAGCAGTTCTTC
D: TRBD2
V: TRBV11-3
length: 15
J: TRBJ2-1
size: .

CDR3: CASSSGFGNQPQHF
DNA: TGTGCCAGCAGCTCAGGGTTCGGCAATCAGCCCCAGCATTTT
D: .
V: TRBV7-9
length: 14
J: TRBJ1-5
size: .

CDR3: CASSLDPLNTGELFF
DNA: TGTGCCAGCAGCTTAGATCCCTTGAACACCGGGGAGCTGTTTTTT
D: .
V: TRBV11-2
length: 15
J: TRBJ2-2
size: once

CDR3: CASSRVGQGADEAFF
DNA: TGTGCCAGCAGCAGAGTCGGACAGGGGGCGGATGAAGCTTTCTTT
D: TRBD1
V: TRBV7-3
length: 15
J: TRBJ1-1
size: .

CDR3: CASSEGGTGVYEQYF
DNA: TGTGCCAGCAGTGAAGGTGGGACAGGGGTCTACGAGCAGTACTTC
D: TRBD1
V: TRBV6-1
length: 15
J: TRBJ2-7
size: .

CDR3: CASSQPGVSDGYTF
DNA: TGCGCCAGCAGCCAACCTGGGGTTAGCGATGGCTACACCTTC
D: .
V: TRBV4-1
length: 14
J: TRBJ1-2
size: .

CDR3: CASGLTSVQPQHF
DNA: TGTGCTAGTGGTTTGACGAGCGTTCAGCCCCAGCATTTT
D: .
V: TRBV12-5
length: 13
J: TRBJ1-5
size: once

CDR3: CASSERAGVGNTIYF
DNA: TGTGCCAGCAGTGAGCGTGCAGGGGTAGGAAACACCATATATTTT
D: .
V: TRBV2
length: 15
J: TRBJ1-3
size: .

CDR3: CASTVSGNMNTEAFF
DNA: TGTGCCAGCACGGTATCAGGTAATATGAACACTGAAGCTTTCTTT
D: .
V: TRBV7-6
length: 15
J: TRBJ1-1
size: .

CDR3: CASSLTNSGNTIYF
DNA: TGTGCCAGCAGTCTAACTAACTCTGGAAACACCATATATTTT
D: .
V: TRBV6-2/TRBV6-3
length: 14
J: TRBJ1-3
size: once

CDR3: CASSLPGLAGAQETQYF
DNA: TGCGCCAGCAGCTTGCCTGGACTAGCGGGGGCCCAAGAGACCCAGTACTTC
D: TRBD2
V: TRBV5-1
length: 17
J: TRBJ2-5
size: .

CDR3: CASSQVGTGPYNSPLHF
DNA: TGCGCCAGCAGCCAAGTTGGTACAGGGCCCTATAATTCACCCCTCCACTTT
D: .
V: TRBV4-1
length: 17
J: TRBJ1-6
size: .

CDR3: CASSLDARAGGRFYEQYF
DNA: TGCGCCAGCAGCTTGGACGCTCGAGCGGGGGGGCGCTTCTACGAGCAGTACTTC
D: TRBD2
V: TRBV5-1
length: 18
J: TRBJ2-7
size: .

CDR3: CASSVDPGEGYGYTF
DNA: TGTGCCAGCAGCGTCGACCCAGGGGAGGGCTATGGCTACACCTTC
D: .
V: TRBV9
length: 15
J: TRBJ1-2
size: .

CDR3: CASSLERGVSYEQYF
DNA: TGTGCCAGCAGCTTAGAACGGGGGGTCTCCTACGAGCAGTACTTC
D: TRBD2
V: TRBV11-2
length: 15
J: TRBJ2-7
size: .

CDR3: CASGAGGRVNEQFF
DNA: TGTGCCAGCGGAGCGGGGGGGCGGGTCAATGAGCAGTTCTTC
D: TRBD2
V: TRBV19
length: 14
J: TRBJ2-1
size: .

CDR3: CASSSGVSTAKNIQYF
DNA: TGTGCCAGCAGCTCAGGGGTTTCGACGGCCAAAAACATTCAGTACTTC
D: .
V: TRBV9
length: 16
J: TRBJ2-4
size: .

CDR3: CASSLTGQGVVGYTF
DNA: TGTGCCAGCAGCTTAACCGGACAGGGGGTGGTGGGCTACACCTTC
D: TRBD1
V: TRBV11-2
length: 15
J: TRBJ1-2
size: .

CDR3: CASSVGNTEAFF
DNA: TGTGCCAGCAGTGTCGGTAACACTGAAGCTTTCTTT
D: .
V: TRBV25-1
length: 12
J: TRBJ1-1
size: .

CDR3: CASSENLWGVRTDTQYF
DNA: TGTGCCAGCAGTGAAAACTTATGGGGGGTACGCACAGATACGCAGTATTTT
D: .
V: TRBV2
length: 17
J: TRBJ2-3
size: .

CDR3: CASGLVLREAFF
DNA: TGTGCTAGTGGTTTGGTACTCAGGGAAGCTTTCTTT
D: .
V: TRBV12-5
length: 12
J: TRBJ1-1
size: once

CDR3: CAWSPMRQGTQYF
DNA: TGTGCCTGGAGTCCCATGAGACAGGGAACGCAGTATTTT
D: TRBD1
V: TRBV30
length: 13
J: TRBJ2-3
size: .

CDR3: CASSNRGQGTDTQYF
DNA: TGTGCCAGTAGTAACAGGGGGCAGGGCACAGATACGCAGTATTTT
D: TRBD1
V: TRBV19
length: 15
J: TRBJ2-3
size: .

CDR3: CASSSGQGYGYTF
DNA: TGTGCCAGCAGCTCGGGACAGGGATATGGCTACACCTTC
D: TRBD1
V: TRBV7-2
length: 13
J: TRBJ1-2
size: .

CDR3: CASSHATEGPGELFF
DNA: TGTGCCAGCAGCCACGCCACAGAGGGCCCCGGGGAGCTGTTTTTT
D: .
V: TRBV3-1/TRBV3-2
length: 15
J: TRBJ2-2
size: .

CDR3: CASSLMGLAGGETQYF
DNA: TGTGCCAGCAGCTTGATGGGGCTAGCGGGGGGAGAGACCCAGTACTTC
D: TRBD2
V: TRBV5-4
length: 16
J: TRBJ2-5
size: .

CDR3: CASSYGSEKLFF
DNA: TGTGCCAGCAGCTACGGGTCCGAAAAACTGTTTTTT
D: .
V: TRBV5-5
length: 12
J: TRBJ1-4
size: .